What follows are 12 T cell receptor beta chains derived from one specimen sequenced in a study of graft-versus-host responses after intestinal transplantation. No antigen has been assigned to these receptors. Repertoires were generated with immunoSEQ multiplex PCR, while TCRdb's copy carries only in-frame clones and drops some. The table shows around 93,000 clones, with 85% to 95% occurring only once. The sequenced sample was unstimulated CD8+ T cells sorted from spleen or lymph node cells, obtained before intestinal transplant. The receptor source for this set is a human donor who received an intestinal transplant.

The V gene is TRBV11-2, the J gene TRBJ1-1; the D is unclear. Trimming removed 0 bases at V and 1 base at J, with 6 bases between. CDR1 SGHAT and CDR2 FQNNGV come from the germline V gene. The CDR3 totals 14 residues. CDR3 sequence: CASSLEAGNTEAFF. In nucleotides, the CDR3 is TGTGCCAGCAGCTTAGAGGCGGGGAACACTGAAGCTTTCTTT.

CDR3 sequence: CASSYPPSQYF. In DNA form, the CDR3 reads TGTGCCAGCAGTTACCCCCCATCGCAGTACTTC. The rearrangement joins TRBV6-5 to TRBJ2-7; the D is unclear. Germline V lookup: CDR1 MNHEY, CDR2 SVGAGI. V was clipped by 2 bases and J by 9 bases, with 8 bases between them. CDR3 length: 11 amino acids.

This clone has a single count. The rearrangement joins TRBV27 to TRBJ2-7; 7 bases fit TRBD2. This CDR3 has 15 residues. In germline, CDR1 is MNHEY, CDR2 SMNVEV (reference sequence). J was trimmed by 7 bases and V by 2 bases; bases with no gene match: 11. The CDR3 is CASSLNPPGGSEQYF. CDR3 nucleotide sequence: TGTGCCAGCAGTTTAAATCCGCCGGGAGGTAGTGAGCAGTACTTC.

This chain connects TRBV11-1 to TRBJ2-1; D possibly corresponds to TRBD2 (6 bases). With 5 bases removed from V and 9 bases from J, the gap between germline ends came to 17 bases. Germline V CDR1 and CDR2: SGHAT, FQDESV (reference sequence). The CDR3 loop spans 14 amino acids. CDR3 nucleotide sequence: TGTGCCAGCAGCCCCCTGTGGGGGAGGAGTGAGCAGTTCTTC. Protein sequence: CASSPLWGRSEQFF.

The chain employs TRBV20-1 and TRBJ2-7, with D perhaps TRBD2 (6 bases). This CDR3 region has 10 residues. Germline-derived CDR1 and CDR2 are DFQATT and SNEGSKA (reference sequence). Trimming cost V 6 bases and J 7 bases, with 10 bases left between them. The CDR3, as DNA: TGCAGTGCCGGCGGGGCGGAGCAGTACTTC. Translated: CSAGGAEQYF.

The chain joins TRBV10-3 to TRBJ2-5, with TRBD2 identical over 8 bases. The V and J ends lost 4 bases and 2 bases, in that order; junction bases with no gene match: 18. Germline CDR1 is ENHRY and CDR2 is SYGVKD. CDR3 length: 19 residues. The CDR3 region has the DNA TGTGCCATCAGTGGCCGCCTGGGGATAAGCGGGGGTTATCAAGAGACCCAGTACTTC. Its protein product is CAISGRLGISGGYQETQYF.

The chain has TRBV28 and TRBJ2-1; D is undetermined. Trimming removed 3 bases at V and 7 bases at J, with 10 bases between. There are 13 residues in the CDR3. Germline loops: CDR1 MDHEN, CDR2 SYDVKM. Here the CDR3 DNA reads TGTGCCAGCAGTTTGTTTAGTAATAATGAGCAGTTCTTC. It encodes CASSLFSNNEQFF.

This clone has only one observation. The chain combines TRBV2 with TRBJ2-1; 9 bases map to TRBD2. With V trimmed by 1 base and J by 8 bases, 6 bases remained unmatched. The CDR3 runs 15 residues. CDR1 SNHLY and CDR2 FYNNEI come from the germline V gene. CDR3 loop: CASSEVRGGRDEQFF. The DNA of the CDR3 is TGTGCCAGCAGTGAAGTGCGGGGGGGCCGTGATGAGCAGTTCTTC. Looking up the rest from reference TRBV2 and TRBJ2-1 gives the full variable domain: EPEVTQTPSHQVTQMGQEVILRCVPISNHLYFYWYRQILGQKVEFLVSFYNNEISEKSEIFDDQFSVERPDGSNFTLKIRSTKLEDSAMYFCASSEVRGGRDEQFFGPGTRLTVL.

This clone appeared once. The CDR3 DNA is TGTGCCAGCAGCTTAATCTCCGGGGAGCTGTTTTTT. Protein: CASSLISGELFF. The V call is TRBV7-2, the J call TRBJ2-2; D is unclear. Germline V CDR1 and CDR2: SGHTA, FQGNSA. V lost 2 bases, J lost 6 bases, and 4 bases lay in between. The CDR3 extends over 12 amino acids.

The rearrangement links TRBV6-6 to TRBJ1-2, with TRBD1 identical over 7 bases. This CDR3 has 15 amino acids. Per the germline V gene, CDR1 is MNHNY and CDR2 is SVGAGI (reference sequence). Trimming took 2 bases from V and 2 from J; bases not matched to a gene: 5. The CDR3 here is CASSYGQDLNYGYTF. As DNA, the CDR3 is TGTGCCAGCAGTTACGGACAGGACCTCAACTATGGCTACACCTTC.

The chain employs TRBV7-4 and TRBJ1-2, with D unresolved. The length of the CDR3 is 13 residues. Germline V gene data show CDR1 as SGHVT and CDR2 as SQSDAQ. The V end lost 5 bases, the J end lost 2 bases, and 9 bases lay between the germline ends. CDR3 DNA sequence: TGTGCCAGCAGCGGAGCTTTAAACTATGGCTACACCTTC. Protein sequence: CASSGALNYGYTF.

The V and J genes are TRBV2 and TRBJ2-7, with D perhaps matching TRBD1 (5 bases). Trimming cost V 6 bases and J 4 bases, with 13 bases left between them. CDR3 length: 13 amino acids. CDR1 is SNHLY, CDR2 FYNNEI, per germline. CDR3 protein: CASSASTEYEQYF. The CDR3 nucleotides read TGTGCCAGCAGCGCTTCGACAGAGTACGAGCAGTACTTC.